This TCR beta chain was observed in a study of shared clonotypes between healthy human individuals. With regard to this clone: The antigen is unknown.

The repertoire was sequenced with immunoSEQ multiplex PCR; TCRdb's copy has only in-frame clones and lacks some. The sample lists about 2.3 million clones, under 95% occurring once. J lost 7 bases, V lost 5 bases, and 6 bases had no gene match. This CDR3 contains 13 residues. From germline, CDR1 is SGHTA and CDR2 FQGNSA. Findings and limits, study-wide: Among several donors, roughly 5% of naive CD4 clonotypes were found in common.

Sequencing was carried out using naive CD4+ T cells from PBMCs. Noted subset: CD45RA+ positively selected. The chain combines TRBV7-2 with TRBJ2-5; 8 bases match TRBD1. The TCR comes from a man between 18 and 35 years old in good health. Some clones in this sample may be carry-over from other donors' samples. This chain's CDR3 is CASSGQGRMTQYF. The CDR3 DNA reads as TGTGCCAGCAGCGGACAGGGTCGGATGACCCAGTACTTC.